This is a list of T cell receptor beta chains from one sample in a study of shared clonotypes between healthy human individuals. Produced via immunoSEQ multiplex PCR; TCRdb's table is partial and in-frame only. The sample shows some 2,000,000 clones, 85% to 95% of them seen only once. Material for sequencing was naive CD4+ T cells sorted from blood. These receptors were obtained from a man younger than 35 in good health. CDR3s include the opening cysteine and the closing phenylalanine or tryptophan. The D gene is left open where the match is weak. Part of the rows lack a size; the others show once, few, many or a class for expanded clones.

V gene	D gene	clone size	J gene	CDR3 protein	CDR3 DNA
TRBV6-1	-	-	TRBJ2-2	CASLARLNTGELFF	TGTGCCAGCTTAGCCAGACTTAACACCGGGGAGCTGTTTTTT
TRBV5-1	-	-	TRBJ2-7	CASSLASEGGFEQYF	TGCGCCAGCAGCTTGGCCTCGGAGGGAGGCTTCGAGCAGTACTTC
TRBV29-1	-	-	TRBJ1-1	CSVKDAAGTEAFF	TGCAGCGTTAAGGATGCCGCCGGCACTGAAGCTTTCTTT
TRBV6-6	-	-	TRBJ2-3	CASSRQGTDTQYF	TGTGCCAGCAGTCGCCAGGGCACAGATACGCAGTATTTT
TRBV28	-	-	TRBJ1-5	CASSLGGISNQPQHF	TGTGCCAGCAGTTTAGGCGGGATAAGCAATCAGCCCCAGCATTTT
TRBV5-6	TRBD2	-	TRBJ2-1	CASSLVAGASNEQFF	TGTGCCAGCAGCTTGGTAGCGGGAGCGTCCAATGAGCAGTTCTTC
TRBV27	TRBD2	-	TRBJ2-1	CASSSSDLIAGVYNEQFF	TGTGCCAGCAGTTCCTCCGACCTAATAGCGGGGGTATACAATGAGCAGTTCTTC
TRBV5-1	-	-	TRBJ2-5	CASSRGSQETQYF	TGCGCCAGCAGCCGAGGGTCCCAAGAGACCCAGTACTTC
TRBV30	-	few	TRBJ1-5	CAWSAGSVEPQHF	TGTGCCTGGAGTGCAGGGAGTGTAGAGCCCCAGCATTTT
TRBV28	-	-	TRBJ1-4	CASSYPGHSLNEKLFF	TGTGCCAGCAGTTACCCAGGACACTCCCTTAATGAAAAACTGTTTTTT
TRBV5-1	TRBD2	once	TRBJ2-2	CASSLGTSGGELFF	TGCGCCAGCAGCTTGGGGACTAGCGGCGGGGAGCTGTTTTTT
TRBV5-1	-	-	TRBJ2-6	CASSLALPGANVLTF	TGCGCCAGCAGCTTGGCGCTTCCCGGGGCCAACGTCCTGACTTTC
TRBV7-9	TRBD1	-	TRBJ2-3	CASSLAAYRGPSDTQYF	TGTGCCAGCAGCTTAGCGGCATATAGGGGGCCCTCAGATACGCAGTATTTT
TRBV19	-	once	TRBJ2-2	CASVPGSTGELFF	TGTGCCAGTGTCCCAGGGTCCACCGGGGAGCTGTTTTTT
TRBV10-3	TRBD2	once	TRBJ2-5	CALGEGGETQYF	TGTGCCCTCGGGGAGGGAGGGGAGACCCAGTACTTC
TRBV11-2	-	-	TRBJ1-4	CASSRRGPQNEKLFF	TGTGCCAGCAGCCGCCGGGGACCGCAGAATGAAAAACTGTTTTTT